This TCR beta chain was observed in a study of Ad26.COV2.S vaccination and SARS-CoV-2 variants. Clones were sequenced by immunoSEQ multiplex PCR, and TCRdb holds only the in-frame ones, with some missing. The profile covers about 460,000 clones, with approximately 90% appearing a single time and under 2% taken by the ten largest. As regards this clone: The antigen is not known.

CDR1 is SEHNR, CDR2 FQNEAQ, per germline (reference sequence). Trimming shortened V by 0 bases and J by 14 bases, and 10 bases separated the two germline ends. There are 11 residues in the CDR3. Treatment: roughly 18 received Ad26.COV2.S at low or high dose, single or two shots; about five received placebo; per-sample allocation not given. Samples came from day 63 after the first vaccine or placebo injection. Within Boston, the person who donated was an adult of 18-55 years. Notes on the study in general: Measurement of non-spike TCR breadth gave similar results in vaccine and placebo recipients. From the TCR breadth and depth analyses, total T cell responses may have been underestimated.

Sequenced here: peripheral blood, sampled in a trial of Ad26.COV2.S vaccine versus placebo. The sequence derives from a person aged 18-60 years who received the Ad26.COV2.S COVID-19 vaccine or a placebo. This chain uses TRBV7-9 with TRBJ1-2; D unclear. CDR3 coding DNA: TGTGCCAGCAGCTTAGCGGCCCCTGGAACCTTC. It encodes CASSLAAPGTF.